This entry features one TCR beta chain sequence. Its antigen remains unknown. The data were obtained in a study of shared clonotypes between healthy human individuals. The table came from immunoSEQ multiplex PCR; TCRdb's copy has only in-frame clones and leaves some out. The table shows approximately 100,000 clones, with 67% occurring only once. Study results and caveats: The study drew on few donors, limiting represented genetic and exposure-history diversity. Clonotypes that were shared across a handful of donors made up approximately 5.1% of naive CD4 clonotypes. Despite large depth, sorted-subset datasets appeared incompletely sequenced.

Germline V gene lookup returns CDR1 SGHRS and CDR2 YFSETQ. The CDR3 runs to 13 residues. Trimming removed 4 bases at V and 6 bases at J, with 12 bases between. This receptor was taken from a man aged 30 to 45 in good health. Material: memory CD8+ T cells sorted from blood. The subset: CD45RO+ cells pooled with CCR7-negative TemRA cells. The genes are TRBV5-1 and TRBJ2-3; D might be TRBD2 (5 bases). For the CDR3, the DNA is TGCGCCAGCAGCCCCCGGTCGGGGGATACGCAGTATTTT. Residues: CASSPRSGDTQYF.